Each of the 4 T cell receptor beta chains below was sequenced from the same sample in a study of tumor and adjacent non-tumor tissue in lung cancer. This sample's RNA came from whole unsorted tissue. A modified ARM-PCR protocol with three rounds of nested PCR amplified TCRbeta. MiXCR, run by TCRdb on the multiplex PCR reads, gives a single entry per CDR3 protein. The sample contains roughly 93,000 distinct CDR3 sequences, 67% of which appear only once. Source material: lung tumor tissue. These TCRs come from a man in his sixties with non-small cell lung cancer.

V and J are TRBV11-1 and TRBJ1-1; D gene unclear. The germline CDR1 and CDR2 sequences are SGHAT and FQDESV (reference sequence). The CDR3 extends over 14 amino acids. This chain's CDR3 is CGNSLSVGETEAFF. The CDR3, as DNA: TGTGGCAACAGCTTATCGGTGGGCGAGACTGAAGCTTTCTTT.

This clonotype was picked up one time. The chain recombines TRBV29-1 with TRBJ1-2, with D perhaps TRBD1 (5 bases). Trimming left V 8 bases short and J 3 bases short, with 16 bases between. The CDR3 length is 13 residues. The germline CDR1 and CDR2 sequences are SQVTM and ANQGSEA. CDR3 amino acids: CSIRRTGDYGYTF. For the CDR3, the DNA is TGCAGCATTAGACGAACAGGAGACTATGGCTACACCTTC.

A word on this clonotype: Relative to the germline gene, one junction end is altered; a read error may explain this. The genes are TRBV29-1 and TRBJ2-1; no clear D. Germline V lookup: CDR1 SQVTM, CDR2 ANQGSEA. The CDR3 is 9 amino acids. CDR3 in DNA: TGCACCGTTGGGAATGATCAGTTCTTC. This sequence encodes CTVGNDQFF.

About this clonotype: A much larger clone differs by one base, so this may be a read error. The gene calls are TRBV6-6 and TRBJ2-6; perhaps D is TRBD1 or TRBD2 (5 bases each). CDR3 size: 16 residues. Per the germline V gene, CDR1 is MNHNY and CDR2 is SVGAGI (reference sequence). This CDR3 is CASTQTGGTGANVLIF. CDR3 bases: TGTGCCAGCACTCAGACCGGAGGAACTGGGGCCAACGTCCTGATTTTC.